These 20 T cell receptor beta chains were all obtained from the same sample, sequenced in a study of response to subunit inactivated influenza vaccine. From the RT-PCR reads, TCRdb called clonotypes with MiXCR, one entry per CDR3 protein. Among some 500,000 distinct CDR3 sequences, 25% were seen once, and the ten largest hold 1.5% to 2%. Here the sequenced sample was CD4+ T cells sorted from PBMCs, taken 5 days after vaccination. The receptors come from a man in his fifties who received an inactivated influenza vaccine.

The table lists this clonotype with a few counts. This chain uses TRBV12-3 or TRBV12-4 with TRBJ1-5; D is unresolved. Trimming removed 5 bases at V and 4 bases at J, with 12 bases between. This CDR3 is built from 14 residues. CDR3 sequence (DNA): TGTGCCAGCAGTGCCGGGCTACGAAATCAGCCCCAGCATTTT. Translated: CASSAGLRNQPQHF.

The chain has TRBV6-1 and TRBJ2-7, with TRBD1 identical over 8 bases. The CDR3 totals 15 residues. Trimming cost V 6 bases and J 1 base; bases outside gene matches: 8. CDR1 and CDR2 from the germline V gene are MNHNS and SASEGT. This chain's CDR3 is CASSLGWDRSYEQYF. The CDR3 DNA follows: TGTGCCAGCAGCCTAGGGTGGGACAGGTCCTACGAGCAGTACTTC.

V gene TRBV5-1 combines with J gene TRBJ2-7; weak D call: TRBD2 (5 bases). The CDR3 sequence is 14 residues long. From germline, CDR1 is SGHRS and CDR2 YFSETQ. V lost 3 bases to trimming and J lost 0 bases, with 10 bases between them. Here the CDR3 reads CASSSGWSSYEQYF. For the CDR3, the DNA is TGCGCCAGCAGCTCGGGATGGAGCTCCTACGAGCAGTACTTC.

The rearrangement uses TRBV7-9 and TRBJ2-2; weak D call: TRBD2 (5 bases). The CDR3 contains 14 residues. Germline assignment: CDR1 SEHNR and CDR2 FQNEAQ (reference sequence). V was pared by 4 bases and J by 3 bases, with 9 bases between. The CDR3 bases are TGTGCCAGCAGCTCCCGGCGGGACACCGGGGAGCTGTTTTTT. It codes for CASSSRRDTGELFF.

DNA of the CDR3: TGCAGCGTAAAACAGGGGGCGGTTGAAAAACTGTTTTTT. Translation gives CSVKQGAVEKLFF. The chain couples TRBV20-1 to TRBJ1-4; TRBD1 agrees at 9 bases. In germline, CDR1 is DFQATT, CDR2 SNEGSKA (reference sequence). This CDR3 comprises 13 residues.

This clonotype was detected a few times. The genes are TRBV12-5 and TRBJ1-1; D is uncertain. With 8 bases removed from V and 0 bases from J, the gap between germline ends came to 10 bases. CDR1 is LGHNT, CDR2 FRNRAP, per germline. The CDR3 totals 13 residues. CDR3 nucleotides: TGTGCTAGTCGGGATTTGATGAACACTGAAGCTTTCTTT. This gives the protein CASRDLMNTEAFF.

The chain couples TRBV11-2 to TRBJ2-5; D is possibly TRBD1 or TRBD2 (5 bases each). Trimming took 4 bases from V and 5 from J, leaving 17 bases between them. The germline CDR1 and CDR2 sequences are SGHAT and FQNNGV. The CDR3 is 15 residues long. CDR3 residues: CASSYRDGRVETQYF. The CDR3 DNA is TGTGCCAGCAGCTATCGGGACGGGCGGGTTGAGACCCAGTACTTC.

The rearrangement uses TRBV6-2 or TRBV6-3 and TRBJ2-7; perhaps TRBD1 as D (6 bases). Germline-derived CDR1 and CDR2 are MNHEY and SVGEGT. The CDR3 consists of 15 residues. Trimming shortened V by 0 bases and J by 2 bases, and 11 bases separated the two germline ends. The CDR3 loop is CASSYSGAITYEQYF. CDR3 sequence (DNA): TGTGCCAGCAGTTACTCGGGGGCTATAACCTACGAGCAGTACTTC.

This clonotype was counted between two and nine times. The gene calls are TRBV6-2 or TRBV6-3 and TRBJ2-7; perhaps TRBD1 as D (5 bases). The CDR3 is 12 amino acids. V was cut by 8 bases and J by 1 base, with 9 bases left in between. CDR1 is MNHEY and CDR2 is SVGEGT in the germline V gene. In DNA form, the CDR3 reads TGTGCCAGCTCAGGGCAATCCTACGAGCAGTACTTC. The encoded protein is CASSGQSYEQYF.

A few counts support this clonotype. The chain is built from TRBV10-3 and TRBJ2-7; the match to TRBD2 covers 9 bases. The CDR3 consists of 15 residues. Germline CDR1 and CDR2: ENHRY and SYGVKD. Trimming at V came to 0 bases and at J to 6 bases, leaving 6 bases not matched to a gene. The CDR3 DNA sequence: TGTGCCATCAGTGAGTCGGCGGGAGGGCCCCTCGAGCAGTACTTC. It translates to CAISESAGGPLEQYF.

This clonotype was counted a few times. V usage is TRBV20-1 and J usage is TRBJ2-3; D call uncertain. Germline lookup yields CDR1 DFQATT and CDR2 SNEGSKA (reference sequence). This CDR3 has 13 residues. The V end was cut by 1 base, the J end by 3 bases, with 8 bases between. CDR3 protein: CSARVASTDTQYF. CDR3 nucleotides: TGCAGTGCTAGAGTGGCCTCTACAGATACGCAGTATTTT.

The chain couples TRBV14 to TRBJ2-5, with D possibly matching TRBD2 (6 bases). Germline V gene sequence: CDR1 SGHDN, CDR2 FVKESK. V was pared by 1 base and J by 5 bases, with 17 bases between. The CDR3 has 16 amino acids. CDR3 sequence reads: CASSQVHGSRWETQYF. DNA for the CDR3: TGTGCCAGCAGCCAAGTTCACGGGAGCCGGTGGGAGACCCAGTACTTC.

The rearrangement links TRBV10-3 to TRBJ2-3; D tentatively fits TRBD1 or TRBD2 (5 bases each). Germline CDR1 and CDR2: ENHRY and SYGVKD. The CDR3 consists of 15 residues. V gave up 0 bases and J gave up 3 bases, with 10 bases separating them. Written as DNA, the CDR3 is TGTGCCATCAGTGAGTCCGTCGGGGCGACAGATACGCAGTATTTT. Translated: CAISESVGATDTQYF.

The rearrangement uses TRBV25-1 and TRBJ2-7; 11 positions agree with TRBD1. This CDR3 has 14 residues. V shed 1 base, J shed 7 bases, and the junction held 3 bases outside the gene matches. Per germline, CDR1 MGHDK and CDR2 SYGVNS. CDR3 amino acids: CASSELDRGLEQYF. The CDR3 DNA follows: TGTGCCAGCAGTGAATTGGACAGGGGGCTTGAGCAGTACTTC.

This chain connects TRBV6-1 to TRBJ2-3; 8 bases match TRBD2. CDR1 is MNHNS, CDR2 SASEGT, per germline. This CDR3 is 17 amino acids long. With 7 bases clipped from V and 6 bases from J, the junction kept 18 bases outside the gene matches. The CDR3 coding sequence is TGTGCCAGCATCCTACGGGGGTCTGCGGGGGGCCCCGATACGCAGTATTTT. Protein sequence: CASILRGSAGGPDTQYF.

This chain uses TRBV20-1 with TRBJ1-1; a possible D gene is TRBD1 (6 bases). The CDR3 spans 14 residues. CDR1 and CDR2 (germline): DFQATT, SNEGSKA (reference sequence). Between the trimmed V and J ends, which lost 3 bases and 2 bases, there was a span of 13 bases. The CDR3 sequence is CSARRNRANTEAFF. DNA of the CDR3: TGCAGTGCTAGGAGGAACAGGGCAAACACTGAAGCTTTCTTT.

This clonotype occurred a few times. J is TRBJ2-2 and V is TRBV20-1, with 7 bases that match TRBD1. CDR3 size: 13 residues. CDR1 and CDR2 from the germline V gene are DFQATT and SNEGSKA (reference sequence). Losses at the gene ends were 4 bases for V and 3 bases for J; bases not matched to a gene: 2. This CDR3 is CSAMGQYTGELFF. For the CDR3, the DNA is TGCAGTGCTATGGGACAGTACACCGGGGAGCTGTTTTTT.

The rearrangement uses TRBV7-9 and TRBJ1-1; no reliable D call. The CDR3 runs to 15 residues. CDR1 SEHNR and CDR2 FQNEAQ come from the germline V gene (reference sequence). The V end was cut by 0 bases, the J end by 0 bases, with 8 bases between. The CDR3 here is CASSLARSVNTEAFF. CDR3 in DNA: TGTGCCAGCAGCTTAGCTCGGTCGGTGAACACTGAAGCTTTCTTT.

This rearrangement joins TRBV6-5 to TRBJ2-1, with D possibly being TRBD1 or TRBD2 (5 bases each). Germline-derived CDR1 and CDR2 are MNHEY and SVGAGI. V dropped 2 bases and J dropped 2 bases, with 22 bases sitting between them. The CDR3 length is 19 residues. CDR3: CASSYGLRDALRTYNEQFF. In DNA, the CDR3 is TGTGCCAGCAGTTACGGTCTACGGGACGCGCTGAGAACCTACAATGAGCAGTTCTTC.

V and J are TRBV9 and TRBJ2-3; D possibly corresponds to TRBD2 (5 bases). The germline V gene has CDR1 SGDLS and CDR2 YYNGEE. Trimming left V 2 bases short and J 4 bases short, with 11 bases between. The CDR3 is made up of 14 amino acids. CDR3 in amino acids: CASSVTTLPDTQYF. The CDR3 DNA reads as TGTGCCAGCAGCGTGACTACTTTACCAGATACGCAGTATTTT.